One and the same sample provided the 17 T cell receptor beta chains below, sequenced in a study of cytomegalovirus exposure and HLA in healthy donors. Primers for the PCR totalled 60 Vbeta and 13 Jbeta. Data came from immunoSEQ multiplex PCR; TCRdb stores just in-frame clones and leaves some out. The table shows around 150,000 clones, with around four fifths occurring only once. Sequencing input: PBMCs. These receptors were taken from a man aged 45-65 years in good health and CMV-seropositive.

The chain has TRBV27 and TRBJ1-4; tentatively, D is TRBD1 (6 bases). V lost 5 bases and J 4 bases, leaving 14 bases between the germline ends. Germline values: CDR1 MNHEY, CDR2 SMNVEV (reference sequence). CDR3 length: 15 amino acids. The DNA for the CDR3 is TGTGCCAGCAGTCCCCGGACAGACTTTAATGAAAAACTGTTTTTT. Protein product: CASSPRTDFNEKLFF.

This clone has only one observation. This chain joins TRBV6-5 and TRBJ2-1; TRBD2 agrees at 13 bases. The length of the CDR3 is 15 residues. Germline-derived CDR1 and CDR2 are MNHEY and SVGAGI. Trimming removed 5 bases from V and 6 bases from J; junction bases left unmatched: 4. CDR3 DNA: TGTGCCAGCAGTCCCACTAGCGGGAGGGCCAATGAGCAGTTCTTC. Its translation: CASSPTSGRANEQFF.

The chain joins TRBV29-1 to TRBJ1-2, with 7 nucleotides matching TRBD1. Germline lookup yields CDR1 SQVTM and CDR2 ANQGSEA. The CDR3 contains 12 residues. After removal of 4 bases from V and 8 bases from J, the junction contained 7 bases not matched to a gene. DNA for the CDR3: TGCAGCGTTGTCCGACAGGGCATCGGCTACACCTTC. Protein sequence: CSVVRQGIGYTF. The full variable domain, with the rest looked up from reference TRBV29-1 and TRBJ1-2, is SAVISQKPSRDICQRGTSLTIQCQVDSQVTMMFWYRQQPGQSLTLIATANQGSEATYESGFVIDKFPISRPNLTFSTLTVSNMSPEDSSIYLCSVVRQGIGYTFGSGTRLTVV.

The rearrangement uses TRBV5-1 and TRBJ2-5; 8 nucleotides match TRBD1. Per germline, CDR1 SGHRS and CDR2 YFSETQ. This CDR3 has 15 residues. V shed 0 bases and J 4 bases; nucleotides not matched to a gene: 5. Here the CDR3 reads CASSLGRGLVETQYF. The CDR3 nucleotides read TGCGCCAGCAGCTTGGGCAGGGGGCTGGTAGAGACCCAGTACTTC.

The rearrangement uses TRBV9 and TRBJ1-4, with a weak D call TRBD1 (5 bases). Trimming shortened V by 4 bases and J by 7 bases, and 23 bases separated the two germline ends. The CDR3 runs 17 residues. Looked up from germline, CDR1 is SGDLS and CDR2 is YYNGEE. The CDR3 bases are TGTGCCAGCAGCCCAGCCCCGTTAGGGGCATTAGGTGAAAAACTGTTTTTT. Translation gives CASSPAPLGALGEKLFF.

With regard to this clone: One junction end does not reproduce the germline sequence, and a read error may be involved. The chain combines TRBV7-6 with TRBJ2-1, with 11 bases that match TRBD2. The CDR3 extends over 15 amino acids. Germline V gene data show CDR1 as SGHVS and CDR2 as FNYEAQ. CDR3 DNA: TGTGCCAGCAGCCTAGCGGGAGGTCGGTACAATGAGCAGTTCTTC. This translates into CASSLAGGRYNEQFF.

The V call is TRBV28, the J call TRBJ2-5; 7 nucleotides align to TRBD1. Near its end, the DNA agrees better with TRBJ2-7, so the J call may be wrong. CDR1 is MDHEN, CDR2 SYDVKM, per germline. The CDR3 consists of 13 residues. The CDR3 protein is CASSSPGGHEQYF. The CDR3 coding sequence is TGTGCCAGCAGTTCCCCAGGGGGTCACGAGCAGTACTTC.

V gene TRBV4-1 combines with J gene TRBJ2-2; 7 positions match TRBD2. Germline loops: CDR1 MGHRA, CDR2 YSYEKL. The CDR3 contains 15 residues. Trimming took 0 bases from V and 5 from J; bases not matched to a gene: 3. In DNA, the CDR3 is TGCGCCAGCAGCCAAGATGGCGGGGGAACCGGGGAGCTGTTTTTT. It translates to CASSQDGGGTGELFF.

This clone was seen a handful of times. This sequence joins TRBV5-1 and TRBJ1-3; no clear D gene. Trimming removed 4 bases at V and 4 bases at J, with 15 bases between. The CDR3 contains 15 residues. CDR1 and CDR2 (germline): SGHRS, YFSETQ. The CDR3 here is CASSLEAARGNTIYF. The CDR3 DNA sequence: TGCGCCAGCAGCCTCGAAGCGGCGCGGGGAAACACCATATATTTT.

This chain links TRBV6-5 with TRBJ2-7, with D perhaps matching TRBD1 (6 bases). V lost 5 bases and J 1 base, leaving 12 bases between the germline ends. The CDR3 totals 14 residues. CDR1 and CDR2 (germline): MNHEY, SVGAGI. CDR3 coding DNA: TGTGCCAGCAGTGACACAGGGAATTCCTACGAGCAGTACTTC. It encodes CASSDTGNSYEQYF.

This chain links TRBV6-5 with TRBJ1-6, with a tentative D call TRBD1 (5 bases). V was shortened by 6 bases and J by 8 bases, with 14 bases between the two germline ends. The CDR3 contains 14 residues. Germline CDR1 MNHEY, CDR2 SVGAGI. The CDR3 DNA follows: TGTGCCAGCAGAGACCAGGGCGAGTATTCACCCCTCCACTTT. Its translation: CASRDQGEYSPLHF.

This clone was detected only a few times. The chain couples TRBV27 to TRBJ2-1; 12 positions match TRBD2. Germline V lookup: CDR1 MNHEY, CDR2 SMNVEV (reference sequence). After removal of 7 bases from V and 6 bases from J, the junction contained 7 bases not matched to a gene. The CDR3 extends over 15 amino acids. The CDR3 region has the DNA TGTGCCAGCACCCCAGGGACTAGCGGGCTCAATGAGCAGTTCTTC. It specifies CASTPGTSGLNEQFF.

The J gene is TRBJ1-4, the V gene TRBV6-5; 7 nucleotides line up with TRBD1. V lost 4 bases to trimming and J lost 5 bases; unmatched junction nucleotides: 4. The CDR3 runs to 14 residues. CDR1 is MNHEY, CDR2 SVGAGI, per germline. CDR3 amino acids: CASSFGQANEKLFF. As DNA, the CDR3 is TGTGCCAGCAGTTTTGGACAGGCGAATGAAAAACTGTTTTTT.

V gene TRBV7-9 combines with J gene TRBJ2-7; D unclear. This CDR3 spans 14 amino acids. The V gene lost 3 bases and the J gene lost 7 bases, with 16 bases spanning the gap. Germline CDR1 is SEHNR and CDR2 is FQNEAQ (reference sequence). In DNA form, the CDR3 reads TGTGCCAGCAGCTTCGTTGGAAAGCGATATGAGCAGTACTTC. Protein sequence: CASSFVGKRYEQYF.

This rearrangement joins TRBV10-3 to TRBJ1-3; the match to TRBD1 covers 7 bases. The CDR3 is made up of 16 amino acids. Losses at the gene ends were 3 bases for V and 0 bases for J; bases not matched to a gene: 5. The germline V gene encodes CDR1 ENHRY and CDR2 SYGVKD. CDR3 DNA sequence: TGTGCCATCAGTGATACGGACAGGAGCTCTGGAAACACCATATATTTT. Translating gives CAISDTDRSSGNTIYF.

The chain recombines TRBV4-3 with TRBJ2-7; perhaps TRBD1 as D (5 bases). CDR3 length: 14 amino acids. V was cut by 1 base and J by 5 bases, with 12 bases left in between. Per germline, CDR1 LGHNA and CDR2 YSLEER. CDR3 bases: TGCGCCAGCAGCCAAGTAGGAGACAGTAACGAGCAGTACTTC. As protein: CASSQVGDSNEQYF.

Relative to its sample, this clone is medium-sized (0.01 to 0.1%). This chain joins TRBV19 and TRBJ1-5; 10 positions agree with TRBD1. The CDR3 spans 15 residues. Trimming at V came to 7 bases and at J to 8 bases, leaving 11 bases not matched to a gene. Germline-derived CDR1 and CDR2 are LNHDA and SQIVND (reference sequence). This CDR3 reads CASKLGDRGFEPQHF. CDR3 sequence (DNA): TGTGCCAGTAAATTGGGGGACAGGGGATTTGAGCCCCAGCATTTT.